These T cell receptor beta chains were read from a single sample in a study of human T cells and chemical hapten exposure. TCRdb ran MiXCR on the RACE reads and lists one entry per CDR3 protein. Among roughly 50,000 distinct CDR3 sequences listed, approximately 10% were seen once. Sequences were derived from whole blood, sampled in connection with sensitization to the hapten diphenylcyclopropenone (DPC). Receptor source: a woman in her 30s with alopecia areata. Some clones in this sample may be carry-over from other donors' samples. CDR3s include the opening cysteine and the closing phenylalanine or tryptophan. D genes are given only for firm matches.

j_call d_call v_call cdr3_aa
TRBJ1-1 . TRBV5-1 CASSSAGALTEAFF
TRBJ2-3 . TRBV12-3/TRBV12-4 CASSFGRSTDTQYF
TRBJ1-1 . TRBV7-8 CASSLVPLNTEAFF
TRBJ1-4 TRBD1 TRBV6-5 CASSDDRANEKLFF
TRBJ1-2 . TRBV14 CASSQLVSGNYGYTF
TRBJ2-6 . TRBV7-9 CASSTSGANVLTF
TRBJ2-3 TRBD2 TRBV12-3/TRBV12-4 CASSLTSGGADTQYF
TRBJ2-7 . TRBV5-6 CASSLDSSLEQYF
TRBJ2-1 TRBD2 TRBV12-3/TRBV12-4 CASSLSWDYSYNEQFF
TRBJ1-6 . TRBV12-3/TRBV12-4 CASSWGLGSSPLHF
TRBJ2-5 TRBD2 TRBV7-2 CASSLLGGGETQYF
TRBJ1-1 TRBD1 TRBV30 CAWSVGQRNTEAFF
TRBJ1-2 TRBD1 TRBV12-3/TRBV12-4 CASSGQGAGGYTF
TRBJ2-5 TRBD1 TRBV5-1 CASSLSPTGMETQYF
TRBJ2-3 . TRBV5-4 CASSTTGLSTDTQYF